The rows below give T cell receptor beta chains drawn from one sample of a study of CD8 T cells in Susac syndrome. Each CDR3 protein is one row after TCRdb ran MiXCR on the immunoSEQ multiplex PCR reads. Among about 200,000 distinct CDR3 sequences, roughly 94% were seen once, and the ten largest hold 0.082%. The specimen sequenced was CD4+ T cells from PBMCs. The source of these receptors is a human donor with multiple sclerosis. CDR3s include the opening cysteine and the closing phenylalanine or tryptophan. A D gene is named only where the DNA matches it firmly. Part of the rows lack a size; the others show once, few, many or a class for expanded clones.

j_call d_call clone_size v_call cdr3_nt cdr3_aa
TRBJ1-1 TRBD1 - TRBV5-1 TGCGCCAGCAGCCTAGCATTGACCCCGGGACAGAGAGAAGCTTTCTTT CASSLALTPGQREAFF
TRBJ1-1 - - TRBV5-1 TGCGCCAGTAGCTGGGGGACAACGAACACTGAAGCTTTCTTT CASSWGTTNTEAFF
TRBJ2-1 TRBD1 - TRBV30 TGTGCCTGGCAGGGACAGGGGATTGGGAATGAGCAGTTCTTC CAWQGQGIGNEQFF
TRBJ1-2 TRBD1 - TRBV3-1 TGTGCCAGCAGCTTGCGGACAGGGGCTAACTATGGCTACACCTTC CASSLRTGANYGYTF
TRBJ2-1 - - TRBV20-1 TGCAGTGTTAACTCACTTGGGGAGCAGTTCTTC CSVNSLGEQFF
TRBJ1-2 - - TRBV4-2 TGTGCCAGCAGCCCCGGGGAAGACCAGGACCTATATGGCTACACCTTC CASSPGEDQDLYGYTF
TRBJ2-2 - - TRBV27 TGTGCCAGCAGTTTATTCGGGAACACCGGGGAGCTGTTTTTT CASSLFGNTGELFF
TRBJ1-6 TRBD1 - TRBV2 TGTGCCAGCAGTCGCTCACAGACAGGGGAAAATTCACCCCTCCACTTT CASSRSQTGENSPLHF
TRBJ1-3 - - TRBV9 TGTGCCAGCAGCTCCGAGGAGGGCTCTGGAAACACCATATATTTT CASSSEEGSGNTIYF
TRBJ2-2 TRBD1 - TRBV29-1 TGCAGCGCCAAAGGACAGGGTGCCGGGGAGCTGTTTTTT CSAKGQGAGELFF
TRBJ2-4 - once TRBV4-2 TGTGCCAGCAGCCAAGCCCGACAGTTAAACATTCAGTACTTC CASSQARQLNIQYF
TRBJ2-3 - - TRBV11-2 TGTGCCAGCAGCTTACTCCCCGGGATTTCTAGCACAGATACGCAGTATTTT CASSLLPGISSTDTQYF
TRBJ2-5 - - TRBV9 TGTGCCAGCAGCGTAGATTGGGGGCGGGAGACCCAGTACTTC CASSVDWGRETQYF
TRBJ1-3 - - TRBV7-9 TGTGCCAGCAGCTTGGGGGGACGAAACACCATATATTTT CASSLGGRNTIYF
TRBJ1-5 - - TRBV2 TGTGCCAGCAGTGGAGTGGCACCCTGGAATTCTATGGAGCCCCAGCATTTT CASSGVAPWNSMEPQHF
TRBJ2-7 - - TRBV20-1 TGCAGTGCTAGAGATGCCGGCGAGCAGTACTTC CSARDAGEQYF
TRBJ2-3 - - TRBV7-2 TGTGCCAGCAGCTATGGGCCGTACACAGATACGCAGTATTTT CASSYGPYTDTQYF
TRBJ2-7 - - TRBV11-1 TGTGCCAGCGGCTCCCCAGGGATTTCCGGATCCTACGAGCAGTACTTC CASGSPGISGSYEQYF
TRBJ2-3 TRBD2 - TRBV11-2 TGTGCCAGCAGCTTGGCTAGCGGGGGGGCAGATACGCAGTATTTT CASSLASGGADTQYF
TRBJ2-5 - - TRBV12-3/TRBV12-4 TGTGCCAGCAGTCAGGGACCTGGGACCCAGTACTTC CASSQGPGTQYF
TRBJ2-3 TRBD2 - TRBV7-9 TGTGCCAGCAGACTAGCGGGATCGGGGGATACGCAGTATTTT CASRLAGSGDTQYF
TRBJ1-2 - once TRBV12-3/TRBV12-4 TGTGCCAGCAGTTTAGATAACGGGTACTATGGCTACACCTTC CASSLDNGYYGYTF